This T cell receptor beta chain is from a study of T cells after yellow fever vaccination (dated by TCRdb to between 2018 and 2021). Regarding the research as a whole: The SMART-Seq v4 Ultra Low Input RNA kit was used to prepare libraries from fractions with low cell numbers. Bulk PBMC replicates and cell subsets were isolated from blood drawn at multiple timepoints before and after both primary and secondary immunization. To track T-cell clones before and after primary and booster YFV17D yellow fever vaccination, bulk TCR alpha and beta repertoires were sequenced longitudinally. The cohort comprised two healthy male donors, one aged 18 to 30 and one aged 30 to 40 years. The study at large found these results: The secondary T-cell response was weaker than the primary response but faster, peaking on day 5 instead of day 15. A small share of clonotypes occurred in both CD4 and CD8 compartments, likely arising from convergent recombination. FACS-sorted repertoires could contain abundant contaminating clonotypes from the bulk population, so computational filtering was required. Most clones expanded after primary vaccination (96% of CD4 and roughly 88% of CD8) were re-detected after the booster, suggesting that broad memory maintenance occurred. Because only a couple of donors were included in the study, the extent to which the findings can be generalized is limited.

What the treatment or condition label conveys for this sample: live attenuated yellow fever vaccine strain. At each blood-draw timepoint, two biological replicates of bulk PBMCs were obtained. A standard Ficoll-Paque protocol was used to isolate PBMCs from peripheral blood. RNA was extracted with TriZol from bulk PBMCs, CD4 and CD8 fractions, and dextramer-positive and dextramer-negative fractions. Germline trimming: 6 bases from V, 5 bases from J; junction bases outside gene matches: 9. The CDR3 starts with the cysteine, ends with the phenylalanine, and has 15 residues. Only the CDR3 portion is preserved as DNA: 45 bases, with reading frame beginning at the first base. Reading the germline V gene gives CDR1 ENHRY and CDR2 SYGVKD. Synthesis of TCR cDNA relied on 5'RACE template switching, a step that introduced a universal primer site along with unique molecular identifiers. Priming for cDNA synthesis came from both the TCR alpha and TCR beta constant segments. Library amplification involved two PCR steps, and the second step added sample barcodes and sequencing adapters. Sequencing of libraries was performed on Illumina HiSeq 2500 (2x100 bp) or NovaSeq (2x150 bp). The original methods were these. Demultiplexing of reads and collapsing into UMI consensus sequences were performed with MIGEC, and V(D)J alignment was carried out with MiXCR. Vaccine-responding clonotypes were defined with edgeR using replicate PBMC samples, requiring FDR below 0.01 and a log2 fold change above 5 up to day 15. CD4 or CD8 identity was assigned to each bulk clonotype according to whether the clonotype was present at higher abundance in the sequenced CD4 repertoire or the sequenced CD8 repertoire. The public reads were quality trimmed at Q25 with fastp and then assembled into clones with MiXCR by TCRdb, keeping productive beta chains. Every entry covers one CDR3 protein and lists the most common genes and DNA from its rows. The V and J calls and clone size are TCRdb's, not the authors'. This sample is represented by roughly 330,000 distinct CDR3 sequences; around 6.8% of them were singletons. Clones ranked in the top ten supply 15% to 20% of the sample.

This clonotype was seen a few times. There is no known antigen for this receptor. Per-nucleotide qualities are absent, and no much larger clonotype sits a single base away. The specimen comprised PBMCs, sampled roughly 45 days after the first yellow fever vaccination. The clonotype originates from a young man who received the YFV17D yellow fever vaccine. The chain is assembled from TRBV10-3 and TRBJ2-2; 7 bases in between match TRBD2. CDR3 region: CAISYGLVSTGELFF. The DNA sequence is given as TGTGCCATCAGCTACGGACTAGTGTCAACCGGGGAGCTGTTTTTT.